Presented here are 10 T cell receptor beta chains from one specimen sequenced in a study of shared clonotypes between healthy human individuals. TCRdb's table, derived via immunoSEQ multiplex PCR, lists solely in-frame clones and lacks some. Of 1.5 million to 1.9 million clones listed, 95% to 99% are singletons. Sequenced input: naive CD4+ T cells sorted from blood. The sample's subset: CD45RA+ positively selected. These receptors all come from a man aged 25-40 years in good health.

V and J are TRBV5-1 and TRBJ2-1; TRBD2 might be the D (5 bases). The CDR3 contains 15 residues. Trimming stripped 6 bases from V and 3 bases from J, with 16 bases between. CDR1 and CDR2 from the germline V gene are SGHRS and YFSETQ. CDR3 residues: CASTSGLAVYNEQFF. In DNA form, the CDR3 reads TGCGCCAGCACCTCCGGGCTAGCCGTCTACAATGAGCAGTTCTTC.

V and J are TRBV5-1 and TRBJ1-3, with 7 bases matching TRBD1. CDR1 is SGHRS, CDR2 YFSETQ, per germline. This CDR3 is built from 18 residues. V lost 1 base, J lost 1 base, and 11 bases stayed unmatched. The CDR3 protein is CASSLTTGQAFSGNTIYF. The CDR3 DNA follows: TGCGCCAGCAGCTTGACAACCGGACAGGCCTTTTCTGGAAACACCATATATTTT.

V usage is TRBV6-5 and J usage is TRBJ2-7, with D maybe TRBD2 (5 bases). This CDR3 spans 13 amino acids. V was trimmed by 4 bases and J by 2 bases, leaving 9 bases between them. The germline gives CDR1 MNHEY, CDR2 SVGAGI. The CDR3 bases are TGTGCCAGCAGTTCTACCGGGGCCTACGAGCAGTACTTC. Residues: CASSSTGAYEQYF.

The chain recombines TRBV19 with TRBJ1-4; D ambiguous. This CDR3 is built from 17 residues. Germline CDR1 reads LNHDA; CDR2 reads SQIVND (reference sequence). Trimming removed 3 bases at V and 4 bases at J, with 18 bases between. This chain's CDR3 is CASSMPGLSSDNEKLFF. The CDR3 region has the DNA TGTGCCAGTAGTATGCCGGGCCTCAGCTCGGATAATGAAAAACTGTTTTTT.

This rearrangement joins TRBV9 to TRBJ2-1; no reliable D call. The length of the CDR3 is 16 residues. CDR1 and CDR2 from the germline V gene are SGDLS and YYNGEE. V was trimmed by 3 bases and J by 3 bases, leaving 16 bases between them. CDR3 residues: CASSANARADYNEQFF. The CDR3 bases are TGTGCCAGCAGCGCGAACGCCCGGGCGGACTACAATGAGCAGTTCTTC.

The chain links TRBV19 to TRBJ2-7, with D hard to call. The V and J ends lost 5 bases and 5 bases respectively, with 7 bases between them. The CDR3 spans 11 residues. Germline-derived CDR1 and CDR2 are LNHDA and SQIVND (reference sequence). The CDR3 spells CASSWSNEQYF. CDR3 nucleotide sequence: TGTGCCAGTAGTTGGTCAAACGAGCAGTACTTC.

The V call is TRBV7-2, the J call TRBJ2-7; tentatively, D is TRBD2 (6 bases). Trimming shortened V by 2 bases and J by 7 bases, and 15 bases separated the two germline ends. The CDR3 covers 14 residues. CDR1 and CDR2 from the germline V gene are SGHTA and FQGNSA. CDR3 loop: CASSLFLVAGEQYF. The CDR3 DNA reads as TGTGCCAGCAGCTTATTCCTCGTGGCGGGAGAGCAGTACTTC. Full variable domain (missing parts from reference TRBV7-2 and TRBJ2-7): GAGVSQSPSNKVTEKGKDVELRCDPISGHTALYWYRQSLGQGLEFLIYFQGNSAPDKSGLPSDRFSAERTGGSVSTLTIQRTQQEDSAVYLCASSLFLVAGEQYFGPGTRLTVT.

In DNA form, the CDR3 reads TGTGCCAGCAGTTCCGGACCTCGGCCCCCCTATGGCTACACCTTC. Residues: CASSSGPRPPYGYTF. The chain recombines TRBV28 with TRBJ1-2; D remains ambiguous. Trimming took off 4 bases at V and 4 bases at J, with 16 bases between the two ends. CDR1 is MDHEN and CDR2 is SYDVKM in the germline V gene. This CDR3 has 15 residues.

On this clone itself: Other DNA sequences in the sample encode the same CDR3. This sequence joins TRBV7-9 and TRBJ1-5, with D perhaps TRBD1 (6 bases). V was pared by 4 bases and J by 1 base, with 8 bases between. Germline-derived CDR1 and CDR2 are SEHNR and FQNEAQ (reference sequence). The CDR3 totals 14 residues. CDR3 sequence (DNA): TGTGCCAGCAGCTCGAGGGGGAGCAATCAGCCCCAGCATTTT. This sequence encodes CASSSRGSNQPQHF.

V is TRBV4-3 and J is TRBJ2-2; weak D call: TRBD2 (7 bases). There are 20 residues in the CDR3. CDR1 LGHNA and CDR2 YSLEER come from the germline V gene. Trimming removed 1 base at V and 0 bases at J, with 21 bases between. CDR3 loop: CASSQVTSLRGRANTGELFF. CDR3 coding DNA: TGCGCCAGCAGCCAAGTTACGTCCCTTAGGGGGAGGGCGAACACCGGGGAGCTGTTTTTT.